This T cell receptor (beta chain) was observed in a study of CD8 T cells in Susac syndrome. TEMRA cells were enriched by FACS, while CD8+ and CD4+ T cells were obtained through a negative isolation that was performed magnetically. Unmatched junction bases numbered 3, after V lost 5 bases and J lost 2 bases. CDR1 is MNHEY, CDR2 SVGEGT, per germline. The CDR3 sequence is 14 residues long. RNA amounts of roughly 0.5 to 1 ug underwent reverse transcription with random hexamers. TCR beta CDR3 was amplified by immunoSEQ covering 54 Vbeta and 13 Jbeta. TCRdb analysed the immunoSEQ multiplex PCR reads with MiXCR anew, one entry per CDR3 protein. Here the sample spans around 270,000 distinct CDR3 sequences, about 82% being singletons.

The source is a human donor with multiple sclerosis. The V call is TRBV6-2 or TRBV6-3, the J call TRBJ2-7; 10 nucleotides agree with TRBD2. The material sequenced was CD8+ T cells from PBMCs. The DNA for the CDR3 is TGTGCCAGCAGTAACGGACTAGCGGCCTACGAGCAGTACTTC. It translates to CASSNGLAAYEQYF.